This entry lists 8 T cell receptor beta chains sequenced from one sample in a study of OX40 agonist ivuxolimab in advanced cancers. Assay: immunoSEQ multiplex PCR; the TCRdb copy retains only in-frame clones and omits some. The repertoire holds 65,000 to 90,000 clones, with approximately 90% as singletons. Sequences were derived from CD4+ or CD8+ T cells sorted from blood, sampled in a trial of the OX40 agonist ivuxolimab. These TCRs come from an adult with an advanced solid tumor such as melanoma, head and neck, liver or kidney cancer.

This chain links TRBV15 with TRBJ2-3, with unresolved D. The CDR3 runs 13 residues. From germline, CDR1 is LNHNV and CDR2 YYDKDF (reference sequence). Trimming left V 0 bases short and J 6 bases short, with 7 bases between. The CDR3 spells CATSREGRDTQYF. The CDR3 DNA follows: TGTGCCACCAGCAGAGAAGGCAGGGATACGCAGTATTTT.

The chain employs TRBV5-8 and TRBJ2-7; possibly TRBD2 for D (5 bases). V lost 1 base and J 4 bases, leaving 9 bases between the germline ends. CDR3 length: 13 amino acids. Germline-derived CDR1 and CDR2 are SGHTS and YDEGEE. The CDR3 is CASSLHRGYEQYF. Here the CDR3 DNA reads TGTGCCAGCAGCTTGCACAGAGGGTACGAGCAGTACTTC.

The chain employs TRBV7-2 and TRBJ2-1; D uncertain. The CDR3 runs to 13 residues. Germline values: CDR1 SGHTA, CDR2 FQGNSA. V shed 5 bases and J shed 4 bases, with 9 bases lying between them. CDR3 nucleotide sequence: TGTGCCAGCAGCCCGTACGGGTACAATGAGCAGTTCTTC. The encoded protein is CASSPYGYNEQFF.

As concerns this clone: The junction shows a germline mismatch at one end, possibly a read error. The V gene is TRBV19, the J gene TRBJ2-3; weak D call: TRBD2 (6 bases). Germline assignment: CDR1 LNHDA and CDR2 SQIVND (reference sequence). The CDR3 has 13 amino acids. The DNA of the CDR3 is TGTGCCAGTAGTATTCGGGAGTCAGACACGCAGTATTTT. Translated: CASSIRESDTQYF.

This chain uses TRBV6-5 with TRBJ2-5, with 7 bases that match TRBD1. Trimming removed 0 bases from V and 2 bases from J; junction bases left unmatched: 0. The germline V gene has CDR1 MNHEY and CDR2 SVGAGI. The CDR3 contains 14 residues. The CDR3 loop reads CASSYSDRQETQYF. CDR3 sequence (DNA): TGTGCCAGCAGTTACTCGGACAGGCAAGAGACCCAGTACTTC.

The chain employs TRBV10-1 and TRBJ2-1, with TRBD2 matching 8 bases. CDR3 length equals 16 residues. The V segment lost 3 bases and the J segment 3 bases; nucleotides outside the gene matches: 7. From germline, CDR1 is WNHNN and CDR2 SYGVQD (reference sequence). CDR3 sequence (DNA): TGCGCCAGCAGTGAATCACTAGCGGCTTGCTACAATGAGCAGTTCTTC. It specifies CASSESLAACYNEQFF.

The chain is built from TRBV5-4 and TRBJ2-5; no firm D call. The CDR3 totals 14 residues. V was clipped by 4 bases and J by 9 bases, with 19 bases between them. In germline, CDR1 is SGHNT, CDR2 YYREEE (reference sequence). The CDR3 protein is CASSTSDAPVAQYF. In DNA form, the CDR3 reads TGTGCCAGCAGCACCTCGGACGCGCCCGTGGCCCAGTACTTC.

The chain carries TRBV7-9 and TRBJ2-1, with no clear D. Germline lookup yields CDR1 SEHNR and CDR2 FQNEAQ (reference sequence). V shed 3 bases and J shed 8 bases, with 14 bases lying between them. The length of the CDR3 is 14 residues. CDR3 sequence (DNA): TGTGCCAGCAGCTTCGTTGACACAATCGATGAGCAGTTCTTC. As protein: CASSFVDTIDEQFF.